Described below is a single T cell receptor beta chain sequence and its context. Its antigen is not known. The CDR3 is 13 residues long. Trimming took 5 bases from V and 4 from J, leaving 12 bases between them. CDR1 and CDR2 (germline): SGHAT, FQNNGV. This entry is derived from a study of blood T cells in healthy people across ages. General observations from the study: Relative to aged donors, long-lived donors carried more naive CD4+ cells and displayed higher diversity.

A second PCR of about 7 to 12 cycles used a sample-barcoded 5' primer and a J-beta primer mix. Every molecule of cDNA carried a tag from a template-switch adaptor with 12 random nucleotides. Each sample provided no less than 2.5 million CDR3-containing paired-end reads. Using its own MiXCR run on the 5' RACE reads, TCRdb lists one record per CDR3 protein. Found here are 1,100,000 or so distinct CDR3 sequences, over 35% of them singletons; the top ten hold approximately 17%. Every participating donor contributed about 10 milliliters of peripheral blood through a draw. The V gene is TRBV11-2, the J gene TRBJ2-7; possible D gene TRBD1, 5 bases. Sequenced input: blood. The receptor was derived from a woman aged 60-75 years in good health. The CDR3 region has the DNA TGTGCCAGCAGCCGCCTGACAGATTACGAGCAGTACTTC. As protein: CASSRLTDYEQYF.